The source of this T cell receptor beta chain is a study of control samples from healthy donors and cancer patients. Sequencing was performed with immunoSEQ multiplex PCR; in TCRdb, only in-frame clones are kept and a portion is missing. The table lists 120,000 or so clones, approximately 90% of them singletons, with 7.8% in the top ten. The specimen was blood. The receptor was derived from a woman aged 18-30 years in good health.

The CDR3 bases are TGTGCCAGCAGCTTAAACCAAGAGACCCAGTACTTC. The encoded protein is CASSLNQETQYF. V is TRBV11-2 and J is TRBJ2-5; no firm D call. This CDR3 has 12 residues. The ends were cut back, 2 bases at V and 0 bases at J, with 1 base in the middle. Germline V gene data show CDR1 as SGHAT and CDR2 as FQNNGV.